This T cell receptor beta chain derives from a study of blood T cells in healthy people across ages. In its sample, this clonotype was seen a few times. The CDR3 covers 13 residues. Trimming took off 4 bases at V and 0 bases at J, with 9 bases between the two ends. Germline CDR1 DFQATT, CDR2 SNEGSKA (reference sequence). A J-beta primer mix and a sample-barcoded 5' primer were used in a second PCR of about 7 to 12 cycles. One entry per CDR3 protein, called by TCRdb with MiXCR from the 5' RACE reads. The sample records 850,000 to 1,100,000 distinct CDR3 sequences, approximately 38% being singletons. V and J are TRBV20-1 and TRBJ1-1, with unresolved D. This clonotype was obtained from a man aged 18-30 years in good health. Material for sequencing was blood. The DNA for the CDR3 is TGCAGTGCTATGCCAGATATGAACACTGAAGCTTTCTTT. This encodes CSAMPDMNTEAFF.